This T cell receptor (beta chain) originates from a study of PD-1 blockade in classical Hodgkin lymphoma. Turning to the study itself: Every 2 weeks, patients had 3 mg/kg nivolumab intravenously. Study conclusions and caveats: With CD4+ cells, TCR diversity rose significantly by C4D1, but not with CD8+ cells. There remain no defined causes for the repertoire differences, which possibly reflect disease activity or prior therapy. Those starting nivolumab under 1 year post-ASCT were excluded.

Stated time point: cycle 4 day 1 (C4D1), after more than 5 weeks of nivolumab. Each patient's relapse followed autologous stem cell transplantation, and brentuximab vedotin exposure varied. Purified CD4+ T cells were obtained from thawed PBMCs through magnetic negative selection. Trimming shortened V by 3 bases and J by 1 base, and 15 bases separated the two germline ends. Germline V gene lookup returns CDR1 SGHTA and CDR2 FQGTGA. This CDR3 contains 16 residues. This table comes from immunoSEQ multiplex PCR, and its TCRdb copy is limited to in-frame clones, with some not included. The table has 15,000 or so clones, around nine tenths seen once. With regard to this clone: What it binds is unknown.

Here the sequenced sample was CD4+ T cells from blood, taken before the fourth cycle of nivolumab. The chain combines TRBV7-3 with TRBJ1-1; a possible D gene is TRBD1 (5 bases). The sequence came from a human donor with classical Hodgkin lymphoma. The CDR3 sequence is CASSFKGFSKNTEAFF. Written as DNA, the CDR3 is TGTGCCAGCAGCTTTAAGGGGTTTAGTAAGAACACTGAAGCTTTCTTT.